The 29 T cell receptor beta chains listed next were all sequenced from one sample in a study of T cells in Graves' hyperthyroidism and ophthalmopathy. The source material, RNA transcripts, was used to amplify TCR beta CDR3 regions. HTBI primers drove first-round RT-PCR of the TCR CDR3. Via MiXCR, TCRdb re-called the multiplex PCR reads, giving one row per CDR3 protein. The table shows around 110,000 distinct CDR3 sequences, with roughly 15% occurring only once. The sample consisted of blood. The receptors come from a woman between 50 and 59 years old with Graves' hyperthyroidism.

This clonotype came up many times. CDR3 sequence: CASTNSFSYGYTF. The CDR3 DNA reads TGTGCCAGCACCAACAGTTTCTCCTATGGCTACACCTTC. The J gene is TRBJ1-2, the V gene TRBV3-1; D is unresolved. The CDR3 consists of 13 residues. CDR1 is LGHDT and CDR2 is YNNKEL in the germline V gene (reference sequence). With 7 bases removed from V and 4 bases from J, the gap between germline ends came to 13 bases. The full variable domain, in which reference TRBV3-1 and TRBJ1-2 provide the parts outside the CDR3, is DTAVSQTPKYLVTQMGNDKSIKCEQNLGHDTMYWYKQDSKKFLKIMFSYNNKELIINETVPNRFSPKSPDKAHLNLHINSLELGDSAVYFCASTNSFSYGYTFGSGTRLTVV.

This chain joins TRBV13 and TRBJ1-3; 7 bases are shared with TRBD1. After removal of 4 bases from V and 2 bases from J, the junction contained 5 bases not matched to a gene. The CDR3 loop spans 15 amino acids. The germline gives CDR1 PRHDT, CDR2 FYEKMQ (reference sequence). CDR3 nucleotides: TGTGCCAGCAGCTCAACAGGGGACGCTGGAAACACCATATATTTT. Its translation: CASSSTGDAGNTIYF.

This clonotype was counted at least ten times. The chain couples TRBV5-1 to TRBJ1-1, with D possibly TRBD1 on 6 matching bases. The CDR3 covers 14 residues. V was clipped by 4 bases and J by 5 bases, with 15 bases between them. Germline V lookup: CDR1 SGHRS, CDR2 YFSETQ. The CDR3 protein is CASSAQGGQTEAFF. The CDR3 DNA sequence: TGCGCCAGCAGCGCACAGGGTGGACAGACTGAAGCTTTCTTT. The full variable domain, rest sourced from reference TRBV5-1 and TRBJ1-1, is KAGVTQTPRYLIKTRGQQVTLSCSPISGHRSVSWYQQTPGQGLQFLFEYFSETQRNKGNFPGRFSGRQFSNSRSEMNVSTLELGDSALYLCASSAQGGQTEAFFGQGTRLTVV.

The rearrangement uses TRBV7-9 and TRBJ1-2, with a possible D match to TRBD1 (6 bases). Deletions cut 5 bases from V and 0 bases from J, with 13 bases between. Germline CDR1 is SEHNR and CDR2 is FQNEAQ (reference sequence). There are 15 residues in the CDR3. For the CDR3, the DNA is TGTGCCAGCAGCACCGGGACAACAGCTAACTATGGCTACACCTTC. It specifies CASSTGTTANYGYTF.

This clonotype was observed at least ten times. The chain employs TRBV5-1 and TRBJ1-1; D perhaps matches TRBD1 (6 bases). The CDR3 has 13 residues. Trimming left V 3 bases short and J 3 bases short, with 9 bases between. Germline V gene data show CDR1 as SGHRS and CDR2 as YFSETQ. CDR3 sequence (DNA): TGCGCCAGCAGCTCGCACAGGGACACTGAAGCTTTCTTT. It yields the protein CASSSHRDTEAFF.

This clonotype has at least ten counts. The rearrangement uses TRBV6-1 and TRBJ2-1, with 8 positions matching TRBD2. The CDR3 spans 13 residues. J lost 4 bases, V lost 8 bases, and 4 bases had no gene match. CDR1 is MNHNS and CDR2 is SASEGT in the germline V gene. CDR3 in DNA: TGTGCCAGCTGGCTAGCGGGTTACAATGAGCAGTTCTTC. This codes for CASWLAGYNEQFF.

This clonotype was seen ten or more times. V usage is TRBV2 and J usage is TRBJ2-3, with 9 bases aligning to TRBD1. The trim removed 6 bases at V and 6 bases at J, leaving 7 bases unmatched. Germline CDR1 and CDR2: SNHLY and FYNNEI. The CDR3 covers 14 residues. The CDR3 DNA follows: TGTGCCAGCAGGGCACAGGGGGCGCAGGATACGCAGTATTTT. This encodes CASRAQGAQDTQYF.

This clonotype was observed a handful of times. The chain employs TRBV7-2 and TRBJ1-1; D is unresolved. This CDR3 contains 14 residues. Germline lookup yields CDR1 SGHTA and CDR2 FQGNSA. Trimming pared 3 bases from V and 1 base from J, leaving 9 bases between. The CDR3 spells CASSFGLGNTEAFF. CDR3 DNA: TGTGCCAGCAGCTTCGGCCTGGGGAACACTGAAGCTTTCTTT.

In its sample, this clonotype was seen many times. CDR3 loop: CASSFGTSGRIPYNEQFF. The DNA for the CDR3 is TGTGCCAGCAGCTTCGGGACTAGCGGGAGGATCCCTTACAATGAGCAGTTCTTC. The genes are TRBV5-5 and TRBJ2-1; 15 positions agree with TRBD2. Germline V lookup: CDR1 SGHKS, CDR2 YYEKEE (reference sequence). The CDR3 has 18 residues. Trimming removed 2 bases from V and 4 bases from J; junction bases left unmatched: 7. Combining the CDR3 with reference TRBV5-5 and TRBJ2-1 gives the whole variable domain DAGVTQSPTHLIKTRGQQVTLRCSPISGHKSVSWYQQVLGQGPQFIFQYYEKEERGRGNFPDRFSARQFPNYSSELNVNALLLGDSALYLCASSFGTSGRIPYNEQFFGPGTRLTVL.

The table lists this clonotype with many counts. CDR3: CSARDRGPQFF. The CDR3 coding sequence is TGCAGTGCCCGTGACAGGGGGCCGCAGTTCTTC. V usage is TRBV20-1 and J usage is TRBJ2-1; 10 bases are a match to TRBD1. CDR1 is DFQATT, CDR2 SNEGSKA, per germline (reference sequence). This CDR3 has 11 residues. J was trimmed by 12 bases and V by 6 bases; bases with no gene match: 5.

Ten or more counts support this clonotype. The chain has TRBV7-3 and TRBJ1-1, with D uncertain. This CDR3 has 13 amino acids. Trimming pared 5 bases from V and 7 bases from J, leaving 14 bases between. Germline CDR1 reads SGHTA; CDR2 reads FQGTGA. CDR3 protein: CASSLRARGEAFF. DNA for the CDR3: TGTGCCAGCAGCCTGAGAGCCCGGGGTGAAGCTTTCTTT.

At least ten counts were recorded for this clonotype. V is TRBV28 and J is TRBJ2-3, with a tentative D call TRBD2 (6 bases). CDR3 length equals 13 residues. Deletions cut 7 bases from V and 5 bases from J, with 13 bases between. CDR1 and CDR2 (germline): MDHEN, SYDVKM. The chain's CDR3 is CASNPGLRDTQYF. Written as DNA, the CDR3 is TGTGCCAGCAATCCGGGACTCAGAGATACGCAGTATTTT.

This clonotype was seen many times. The CDR3 reads CSAILLAVQETQYF. In DNA form, the CDR3 reads TGCAGTGCTATACTACTAGCGGTTCAAGAGACCCAGTACTTC. The chain joins TRBV20-1 to TRBJ2-5; the match to TRBD2 covers 8 bases. J lost 2 bases, V lost 4 bases, and 6 bases had no gene match. CDR3 length: 14 amino acids. Germline CDR1 reads DFQATT; CDR2 reads SNEGSKA (reference sequence).

At least ten counts were recorded for this clonotype. The V gene is TRBV20-1, the J gene TRBJ1-5; the D is unclear. This CDR3 has 13 residues. The germline V and J ends were trimmed by 6 bases and 3 bases, with 12 bases remaining between them. Germline V CDR1 and CDR2: DFQATT, SNEGSKA (reference sequence). The CDR3 DNA is TGCAGTGCATGGCCCGAGCACAATCAGCCCCAGCATTTT. Its protein product is CSAWPEHNQPQHF.

This clonotype was seen at least ten times. The chain links TRBV20-1 to TRBJ1-1; a weak D match, TRBD1 (5 bases). Per germline, CDR1 DFQATT and CDR2 SNEGSKA (reference sequence). CDR3 length: 13 amino acids. The ends were cut back, 7 bases at V and 1 base at J, with 13 bases in the middle. This chain's CDR3 is CSVPGTENTEAFF. DNA of the CDR3: TGCAGTGTACCCGGGACGGAGAACACTGAAGCTTTCTTT.

This clonotype appeared many times. The chain joins TRBV29-1 to TRBJ2-7; D perhaps matches TRBD1 (8 bases). The V gene's germline CDR1 is SQVTM and CDR2 ANQGSEA. The CDR3 spans 15 residues. Trimming pared 4 bases from V and 4 bases from J, leaving 20 bases between. The CDR3: CSVVTGGAIRYEQYF. In DNA, the CDR3 is TGCAGCGTTGTAACAGGGGGGGCTATTAGATACGAGCAGTACTTC.

This clonotype was detected many times. V usage is TRBV27 and J usage is TRBJ2-1; TRBD2 is a possible D gene (6 bases). V was trimmed by 7 bases and J by 0 bases, leaving 13 bases between them. Germline loops: CDR1 MNHEY, CDR2 SMNVEV (reference sequence). This CDR3 comprises 15 residues. CDR3 DNA sequence: TGTGCCAGCACGGACGACGGGAGCTCCTACAATGAGCAGTTCTTC. Its translation is CASTDDGSSYNEQFF.

This clonotype was seen ten or more times. This chain links TRBV7-9 with TRBJ1-1, with TRBD1 matching 10 bases. The CDR3 has 18 residues. CDR1 and CDR2 from the germline V gene are SEHNR and FQNEAQ (reference sequence). Germline trimming cut 5 bases from V and 3 bases from J; bases unmatched to any gene: 15. The CDR3 spells CASSPEGPGQGLYTEAFF. In nucleotides, the CDR3 is TGTGCCAGCAGCCCCGAAGGACCGGGACAGGGGCTGTACACTGAAGCTTTCTTT.

In this sample, this clonotype turned up many times. V gene TRBV12-5 combines with J gene TRBJ2-1; 7 positions agree with TRBD2. V shed 7 bases, J shed 7 bases, and the junction held 13 bases outside the gene matches. CDR1 LGHNT and CDR2 FRNRAP come from the germline V gene. The CDR3 sequence is 15 residues long. Here the CDR3 DNA reads TGTGCTAGTGCCCTGGGGGGGGAGGGCGGAAATGAGCAGTTCTTC. Residues: CASALGGEGGNEQFF. The full variable domain, completed using reference TRBV12-5 and TRBJ2-1, is DARVTQTPRHKVTEMGQEVTMRCQPILGHNTVFWYRQTMMQGLELLAYFRNRAPLDDSGMPKDRFSAEMPDATLATLKIQPSEPRDSAVYFCASALGGEGGNEQFFGPGTRLTVL.

This clonotype was observed a handful of times. The gene calls are TRBV19 and TRBJ1-5; D might be TRBD1 (6 bases). This CDR3 region has 14 residues. The V and J ends lost 5 bases and 6 bases respectively, with 14 bases between them. The germline V gene has CDR1 LNHDA and CDR2 SQIVND (reference sequence). CDR3 DNA sequence: TGTGCCAGTAGTCCGGGGGGGGGCGGTCAGCCCCAGCATTTT. Protein sequence: CASSPGGGGQPQHF. The variable domain in full, completed from reference TRBV19 and TRBJ1-5, reads DGGITQSPKYLFRKEGQNVTLSCEQNLNHDAMYWYRQDPGQGLRLIYYSQIVNDFQKGDIAEGYSVSREKKESFPLTVTSAQKNPTAFYLCASSPGGGGQPQHFGDGTRLSIL.

Many counts were recorded for this clonotype. An end of the junction differs from the germline gene, which may be a read error. The rearrangement links TRBV28 to TRBJ1-4; D might be TRBD1 (5 bases). Germline V lookup: CDR1 MDHEN, CDR2 SYDVKM. CDR3 size: 17 residues. The CDR3 nucleotides are TGTGCCAGCAGTAAAGTGTCAGGGTCGGGCACTAATGAAGAACTGTTTTTT. The encoded protein is CASSKVSGSGTNEELFF. Together with reference TRBV28 and TRBJ1-4, the CDR3 gives the full variable domain: DVKVTQSSRYLVKRTGEKVFLECVQDMDHENMFWYRQDPGLGLRLIYFSYDVKMKEKGDIPEGYSVSREKKERFSLILESASTNQTSMYLCASSKVSGSGTNEELFFGSGTQLSVL.

This clonotype has at least ten counts. The chain has TRBV7-9 and TRBJ1-4; D is uncertain. Per the germline V gene, CDR1 is SEHNR and CDR2 is FQNEAQ (reference sequence). CDR3 length equals 13 residues. Trimming took 5 bases from V and 7 from J, leaving 11 bases between them. The CDR3: CASSPNLGEKLFF. The CDR3 region has the DNA TGTGCCAGCAGCCCCAACTTGGGTGAAAAACTGTTTTTT.

This clonotype has at least ten counts. The chain is built from TRBV29-1 and TRBJ1-1; 7 nucleotides align to TRBD1. This CDR3 comprises 13 residues. Trimming cost V 6 bases and J 3 bases; bases outside gene matches: 7. Germline-derived CDR1 and CDR2 are SQVTM and ANQGSEA. Here the CDR3 DNA reads TGCAGCGTGGTACAGGGGTACGACACTGAAGCTTTCTTT. Protein sequence: CSVVQGYDTEAFF.

This clonotype was observed a handful of times. The J gene is TRBJ2-2, the V gene TRBV5-1; 9 bases line up with TRBD1. The CDR3 spans 15 residues. The V segment lost 4 bases and the J segment 5 bases; nucleotides outside the gene matches: 6. Germline V gene data show CDR1 as SGHRS and CDR2 as YFSETQ. This CDR3 is CASSRRQGGTGELFF. The CDR3 coding sequence is TGCGCCAGCAGCCGAAGACAGGGGGGTACCGGGGAGCTGTTTTTT.

This clonotype was observed at least ten times. The chain employs TRBV24-1 and TRBJ2-3, with D possibly TRBD1 on 5 matching bases. The V gene's germline CDR1 is KGHDR and CDR2 SFDVKD. The CDR3 loop spans 12 amino acids. Between the trimmed V and J ends, which lost 9 bases and 3 bases, there was a span of 9 bases. The CDR3 loop is CATDQGTDTQYF. The CDR3 region has the DNA TGTGCCACCGATCAGGGAACAGATACGCAGTATTTT.

Here the CDR3 reads CAWSVIRETSEPQYNEQFF. The CDR3 region has the DNA TGTGCCTGGAGTGTAATAAGGGAGACTAGCGAGCCGCAATACAATGAGCAGTTCTTC. The V and J genes are TRBV30 and TRBJ2-1; the match to TRBD2 covers 8 bases. The CDR3 length is 19 residues. Germline V gene sequence: CDR1 GTSNPN, CDR2 SVGIG (reference sequence). V lost 0 bases to trimming and J lost 4 bases; unmatched junction nucleotides: 17.

This chain connects TRBV2 to TRBJ2-1; D remains ambiguous. V dropped 6 bases and J dropped 0 bases, with 12 bases sitting between them. The CDR3 contains 15 residues. CDR1 is SNHLY and CDR2 is FYNNEI in the germline V gene. CDR3 loop: CASRKDGSSYNEQFF. Written as DNA, the CDR3 is TGTGCCAGCAGGAAGGACGGAAGCTCCTACAATGAGCAGTTCTTC. Complete variable domain (other parts from reference TRBV2 and TRBJ2-1): EPEVTQTPSHQVTQMGQEVILRCVPISNHLYFYWYRQILGQKVEFLVSFYNNEISEKSEIFDDQFSVERPDGSNFTLKIRSTKLEDSAMYFCASRKDGSSYNEQFFGPGTRLTVL.

This clonotype was picked up many times. V gene TRBV7-3 combines with J gene TRBJ2-3; 9 bases line up with TRBD2. This CDR3 is built from 16 residues. CDR1 and CDR2 (germline): SGHTA, FQGTGA. Germline trimming cut 5 bases from V and 5 bases from J; bases unmatched to any gene: 11. The CDR3 spells CASSKASGITGDTQYF. The DNA of the CDR3 is TGTGCCAGCAGCAAGGCTAGCGGGATAACCGGAGATACGCAGTATTTT.

Ten or more counts support this clonotype. The V call is TRBV9, the J call TRBJ2-7, with 7 positions matching TRBD2. Trimming removed 4 bases from V and 2 bases from J; junction bases left unmatched: 9. The germline V gene encodes CDR1 SGDLS and CDR2 YYNGEE. The length of the CDR3 is 15 residues. The CDR3 loop reads CASSSWGGVPYEQYV. For the CDR3, the DNA is TGTGCCAGCAGCTCCTGGGGGGGGGTCCCCTACGAGCAGTACGTC.